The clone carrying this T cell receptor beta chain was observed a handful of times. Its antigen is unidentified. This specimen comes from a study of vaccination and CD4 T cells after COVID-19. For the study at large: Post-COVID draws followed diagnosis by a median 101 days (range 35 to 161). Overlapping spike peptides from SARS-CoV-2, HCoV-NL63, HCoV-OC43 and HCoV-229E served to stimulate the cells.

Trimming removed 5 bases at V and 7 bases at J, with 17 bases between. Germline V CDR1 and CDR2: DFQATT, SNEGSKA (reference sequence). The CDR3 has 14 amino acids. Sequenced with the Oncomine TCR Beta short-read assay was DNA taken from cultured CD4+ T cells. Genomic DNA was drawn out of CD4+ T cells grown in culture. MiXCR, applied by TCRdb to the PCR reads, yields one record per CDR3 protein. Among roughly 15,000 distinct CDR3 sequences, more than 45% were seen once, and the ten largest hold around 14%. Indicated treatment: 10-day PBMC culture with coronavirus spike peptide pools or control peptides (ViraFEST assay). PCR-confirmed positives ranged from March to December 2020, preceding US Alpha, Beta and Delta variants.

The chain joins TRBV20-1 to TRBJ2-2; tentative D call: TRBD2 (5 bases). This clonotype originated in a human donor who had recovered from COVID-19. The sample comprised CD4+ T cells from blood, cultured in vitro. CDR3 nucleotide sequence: TGCAGTGCTCGAGCAGTGGGCGAGGGCGGGGAGCTGTTTTTT. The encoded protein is CSARAVGEGGELFF.